What follows describes a single TCR beta chain. The sample is drawn from a study of blood T cell repertoires in COVID-19. In the study overall: Researchers got acute and convalescent COVID-19 samples from the United States, Italy and Spain. Sources were T cells, B-cell-depleted T cells, or PBMCs; the material itself was cDNA or gDNA.

Study processing details: Reference gene primer amplification in the assay estimated nucleated cell counts. The table came from immunoSEQ multiplex PCR; TCRdb's copy has only in-frame clones and leaves some out. For V, J and clone size, that table is used; D and trimming come from the DNA. The repertoire consists of more than 90,000 clones, with around four fifths occurring once and the leading ten covering 7.9%. The sequence was obtained from a man between 65 and 85 years old with acute or convalescent COVID-19. Sequenced: peripheral blood.

CDR3 coding DNA: TGCGCCAGCAGCCAGACCATCGGGACAGGCCTCAACGTCCTGACTTTC. It specifies CASSQTIGTGLNVLTF. This sequence joins TRBV5-1 and TRBJ2-6; 8 nucleotides line up with TRBD1. The CDR3 runs to 16 residues. Germline CDR1 and CDR2: SGHRS and YFSETQ. With 4 bases clipped from V and 9 bases from J, the junction kept 12 bases outside the gene matches.